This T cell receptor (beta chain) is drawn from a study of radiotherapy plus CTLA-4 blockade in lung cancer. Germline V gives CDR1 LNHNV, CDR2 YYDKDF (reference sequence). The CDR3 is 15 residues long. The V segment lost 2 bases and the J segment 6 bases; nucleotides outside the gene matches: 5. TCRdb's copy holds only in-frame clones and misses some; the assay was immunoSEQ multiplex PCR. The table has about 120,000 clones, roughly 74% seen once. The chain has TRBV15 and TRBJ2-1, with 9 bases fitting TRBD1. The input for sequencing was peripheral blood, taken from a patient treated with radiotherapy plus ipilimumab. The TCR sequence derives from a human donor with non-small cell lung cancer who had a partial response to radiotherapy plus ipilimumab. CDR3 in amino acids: CATSRPGQGFNEQFF. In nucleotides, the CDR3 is TGTGCCACCAGCAGACCGGGACAGGGATTCAATGAGCAGTTCTTC.